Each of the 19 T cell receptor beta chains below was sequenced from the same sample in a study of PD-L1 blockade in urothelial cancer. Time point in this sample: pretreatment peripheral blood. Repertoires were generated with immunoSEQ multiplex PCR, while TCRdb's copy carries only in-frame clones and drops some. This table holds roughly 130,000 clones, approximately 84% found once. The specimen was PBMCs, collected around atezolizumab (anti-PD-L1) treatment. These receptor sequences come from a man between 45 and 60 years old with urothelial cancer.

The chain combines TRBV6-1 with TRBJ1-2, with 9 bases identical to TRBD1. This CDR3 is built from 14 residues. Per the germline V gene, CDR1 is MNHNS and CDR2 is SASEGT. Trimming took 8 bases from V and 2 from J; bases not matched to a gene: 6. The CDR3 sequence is CASAKDRGNYGYTF. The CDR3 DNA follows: TGTGCCAGCGCCAAGGACAGGGGCAACTATGGCTACACCTTC.

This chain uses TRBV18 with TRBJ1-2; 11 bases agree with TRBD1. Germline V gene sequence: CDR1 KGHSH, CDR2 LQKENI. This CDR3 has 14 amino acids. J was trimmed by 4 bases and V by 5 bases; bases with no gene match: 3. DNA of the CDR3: TGTGCCAGCTCAATTGGACAGGGGGCCTATGGCTACACCTTC. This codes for CASSIGQGAYGYTF.

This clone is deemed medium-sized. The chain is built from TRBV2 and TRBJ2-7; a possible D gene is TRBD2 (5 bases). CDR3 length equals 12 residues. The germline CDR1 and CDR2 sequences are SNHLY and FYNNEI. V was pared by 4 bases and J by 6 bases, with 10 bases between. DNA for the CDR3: TGTGCCAGCAGTGGGCTAGCTTCCGAGCAGTACTTC. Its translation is CASSGLASEQYF.

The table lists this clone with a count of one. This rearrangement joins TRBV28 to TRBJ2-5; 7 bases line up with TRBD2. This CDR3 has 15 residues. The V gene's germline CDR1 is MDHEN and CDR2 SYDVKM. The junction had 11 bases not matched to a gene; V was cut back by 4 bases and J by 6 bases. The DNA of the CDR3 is TGTGCCAGCAGTTCAAGCGGGATAGGGGTCCAGACCCAGTACTTC. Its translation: CASSSSGIGVQTQYF.

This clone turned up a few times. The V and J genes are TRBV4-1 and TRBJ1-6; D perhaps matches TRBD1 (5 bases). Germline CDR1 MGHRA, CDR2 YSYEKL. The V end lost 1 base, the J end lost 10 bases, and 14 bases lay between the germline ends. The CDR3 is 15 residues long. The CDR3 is CASSQAGTGGSPLHF. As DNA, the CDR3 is TGCGCCAGCAGCCAAGCCGGGACTGGGGGATCACCCCTCCACTTT.

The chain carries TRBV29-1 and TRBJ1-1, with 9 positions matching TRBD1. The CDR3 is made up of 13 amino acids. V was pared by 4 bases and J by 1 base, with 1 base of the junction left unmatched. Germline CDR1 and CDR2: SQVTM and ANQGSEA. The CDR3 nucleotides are TGCAGCGTTGTGGGACAGGGGAACACTGAAGCTTTCTTT. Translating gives CSVVGQGNTEAFF.

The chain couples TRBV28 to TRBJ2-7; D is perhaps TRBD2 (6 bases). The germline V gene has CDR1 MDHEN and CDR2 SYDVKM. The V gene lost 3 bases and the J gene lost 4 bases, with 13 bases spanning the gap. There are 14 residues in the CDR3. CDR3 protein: CASSFGGVKYEQYF. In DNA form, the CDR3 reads TGTGCCAGCAGTTTCGGCGGGGTAAAGTACGAGCAGTACTTC.

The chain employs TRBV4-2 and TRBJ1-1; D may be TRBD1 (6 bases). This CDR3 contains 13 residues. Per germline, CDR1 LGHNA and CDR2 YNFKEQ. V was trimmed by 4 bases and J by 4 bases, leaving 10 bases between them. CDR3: CASSRGGGTEAFF. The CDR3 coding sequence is TGTGCCAGCAGCCGGGGAGGGGGCACTGAAGCTTTCTTT.

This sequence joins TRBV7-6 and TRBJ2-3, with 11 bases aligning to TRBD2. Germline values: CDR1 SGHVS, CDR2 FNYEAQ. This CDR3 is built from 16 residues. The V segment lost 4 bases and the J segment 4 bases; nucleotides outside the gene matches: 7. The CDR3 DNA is TGTGCCAGCAGCTCCTCGACTAGCGGGATCGCAGATACGCAGTATTTT. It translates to CASSSSTSGIADTQYF.

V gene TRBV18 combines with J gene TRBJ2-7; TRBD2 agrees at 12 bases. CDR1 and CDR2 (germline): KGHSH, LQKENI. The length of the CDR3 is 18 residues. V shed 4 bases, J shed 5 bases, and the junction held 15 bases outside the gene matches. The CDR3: CASSQILQTSGRRNEQYF. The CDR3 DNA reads TGTGCCAGCTCACAGATATTACAGACTAGCGGGAGAAGAAACGAGCAGTACTTC.

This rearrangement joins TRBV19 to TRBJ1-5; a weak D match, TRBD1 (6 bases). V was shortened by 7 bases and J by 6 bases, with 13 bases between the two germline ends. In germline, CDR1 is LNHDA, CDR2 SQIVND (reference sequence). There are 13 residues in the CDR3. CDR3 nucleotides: TGTGCCAGTAAGACAGGCTCGGGTCAGCCCCAGCATTTT. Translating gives CASKTGSGQPQHF.

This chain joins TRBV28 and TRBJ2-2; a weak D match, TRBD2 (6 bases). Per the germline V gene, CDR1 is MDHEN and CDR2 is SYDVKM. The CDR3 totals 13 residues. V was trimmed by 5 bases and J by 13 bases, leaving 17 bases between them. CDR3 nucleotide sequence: TGTGCCAGCAGTCCACAGACTAGGGAACGGCTGTTTTTT. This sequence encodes CASSPQTRERLFF.

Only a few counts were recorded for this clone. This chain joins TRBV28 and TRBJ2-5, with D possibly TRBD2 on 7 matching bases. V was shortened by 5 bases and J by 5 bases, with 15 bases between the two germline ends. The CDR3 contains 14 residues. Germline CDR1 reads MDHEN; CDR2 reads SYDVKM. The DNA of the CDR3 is TGTGCCAGCAGTATAGCGGGTAGGGGGGAGACCCAGTACTTC. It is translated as CASSIAGRGETQYF.

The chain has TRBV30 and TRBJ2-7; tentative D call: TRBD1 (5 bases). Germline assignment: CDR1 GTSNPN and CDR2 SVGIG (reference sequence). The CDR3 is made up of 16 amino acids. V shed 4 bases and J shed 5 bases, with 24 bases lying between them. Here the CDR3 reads CAWTDSRGFKGDEQYF. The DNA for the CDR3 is TGTGCCTGGACTGATAGTAGGGGTTTCAAAGGAGACGAGCAGTACTTC. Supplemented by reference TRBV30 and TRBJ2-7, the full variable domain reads SQTIHQWPATLVQPVGSPLSLECTVEGTSNPNLYWYRQAAGRGLQLLFYSVGIGQISSEVPQNLSASRPQDRQFILSSKKLLLSDSGFYLCAWTDSRGFKGDEQYFGPGTRLTVT.

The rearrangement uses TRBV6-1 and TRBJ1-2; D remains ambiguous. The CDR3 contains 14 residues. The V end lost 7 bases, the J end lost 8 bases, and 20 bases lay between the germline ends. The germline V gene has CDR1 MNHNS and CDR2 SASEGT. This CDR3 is CASILGLLGVGYTF. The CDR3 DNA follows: TGTGCCAGCATACTAGGACTGTTGGGAGTAGGCTACACCTTC.

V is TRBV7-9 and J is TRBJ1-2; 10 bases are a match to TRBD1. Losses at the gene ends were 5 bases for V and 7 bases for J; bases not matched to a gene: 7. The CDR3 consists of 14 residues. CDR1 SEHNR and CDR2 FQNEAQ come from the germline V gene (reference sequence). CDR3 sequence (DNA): TGTGCCAGCAGCCTAAGAGACAGGGGGCCTGGCTACACCTTC. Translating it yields CASSLRDRGPGYTF.

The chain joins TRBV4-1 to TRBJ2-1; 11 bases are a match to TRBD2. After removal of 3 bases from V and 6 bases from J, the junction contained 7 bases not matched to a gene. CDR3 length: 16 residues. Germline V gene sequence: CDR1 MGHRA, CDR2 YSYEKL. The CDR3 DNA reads TGCGCCAGCAGCCAGCCGACTAGCGGGAAAGGCAATGAGCAGTTCTTC. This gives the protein CASSQPTSGKGNEQFF.

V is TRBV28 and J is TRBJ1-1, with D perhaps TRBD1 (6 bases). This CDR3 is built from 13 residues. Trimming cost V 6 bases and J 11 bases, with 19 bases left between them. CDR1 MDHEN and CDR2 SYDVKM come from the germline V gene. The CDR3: CASSPDRLRSAFF. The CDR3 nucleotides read TGTGCCAGCAGCCCTGACAGGTTACGGAGCGCTTTCTTT.

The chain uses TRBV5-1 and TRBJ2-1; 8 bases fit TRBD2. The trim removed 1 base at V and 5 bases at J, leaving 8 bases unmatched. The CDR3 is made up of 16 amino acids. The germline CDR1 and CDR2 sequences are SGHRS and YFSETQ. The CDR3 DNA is TGCGCCAGCAGCTTGTGGCGGCTAGCGGGTCACAATGAGCAGTTCTTC. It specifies CASSLWRLAGHNEQFF.